The 21 T cell receptor beta chains listed next were all sequenced from one sample in a study of blood T cell repertoires in COVID-19. Measured with immunoSEQ multiplex PCR; TCRdb has only the in-frame clones, and not every one. The sample has 270,000 or so clones; approximately 90% are singletons. Input material: peripheral blood. These receptor sequences come from a man aged 35 to 55 with acute or convalescent COVID-19.

This clone has a single count. In DNA form, the CDR3 reads TGTGCCAGCAGCAGGGGGGAAGGAGGCTACACCTTC. Translation gives CASSRGEGGYTF. The chain links TRBV6-5 to TRBJ1-2, with 7 nucleotides matching TRBD1. J gave up 8 bases and V 6 bases, and 6 bases lay outside the gene matches. Germline CDR1 and CDR2: MNHEY and SVGAGI. The CDR3 has 12 amino acids.

The rearrangement links TRBV18 to TRBJ1-4; 8 bases agree with TRBD1. After removal of 3 bases from V and 4 bases from J, the junction contained 4 bases not matched to a gene. Germline CDR1 is KGHSH and CDR2 is LQKENI. CDR3 size: 15 residues. The CDR3 DNA is TGTGCCAGCTCACCCGGCGGACAGGGTAATGAAAAACTGTTTTTT. This sequence encodes CASSPGGQGNEKLFF.

This clone was seen a single time. The chain is built from TRBV6-2 or TRBV6-3 and TRBJ2-3; TRBD1 agrees at 7 bases. The length of the CDR3 is 15 residues. J was trimmed by 7 bases and V by 4 bases; bases with no gene match: 11. From germline, CDR1 is MNHEY and CDR2 SVGEGT. CDR3 bases: TGTGCCAGCAGTTCGACAGGGACCACGGCATATACGCAGTATTTT. It is translated as CASSSTGTTAYTQYF.

The chain links TRBV24-1 to TRBJ1-5; a weak D match, TRBD1 (6 bases). V lost 7 bases to trimming and J lost 6 bases, with 15 bases between them. Germline V gene lookup returns CDR1 KGHDR and CDR2 SFDVKD. The CDR3 runs to 14 residues. The CDR3 protein is CATRGPGDSQPQHF. DNA for the CDR3: TGTGCCACCAGGGGACCAGGGGATAGTCAGCCCCAGCATTTT.

CDR3 sequence: CASSLTDPAGYSGNTIYF. For the CDR3, the DNA is TGTGCCAGCAGCTTAACCGATCCCGCCGGGTACTCTGGAAACACCATATATTTT. The gene calls are TRBV7-9 and TRBJ1-3; the D is unclear. Trimming shortened V by 2 bases and J by 0 bases, and 17 bases separated the two germline ends. The CDR3 length is 18 residues. Germline-derived CDR1 and CDR2 are SEHNR and FQNEAQ (reference sequence).

This rearrangement joins TRBV5-1 to TRBJ2-7, with TRBD1 identical over 8 bases. Germline V CDR1 and CDR2: SGHRS, YFSETQ. This CDR3 is 15 amino acids long. The V segment lost 3 bases and the J segment 5 bases; nucleotides outside the gene matches: 10. The CDR3 nucleotides read TGCGCCAGCAGCTCCGGACAGGGAAATCTCCACGAGCAGTACTTC. It yields the protein CASSSGQGNLHEQYF.

The J gene is TRBJ2-7, the V gene TRBV7-8, with D maybe TRBD2 (6 bases). Per germline, CDR1 SGHVS and CDR2 FQNEAQ. Between the trimmed V and J ends, which lost 0 bases and 2 bases, there was a span of 11 bases. This CDR3 has 15 residues. Here the CDR3 DNA reads TGTGCCAGCAGCTTAGCGGCAGGGAGGACCTACGAGCAGTACTTC. Protein product: CASSLAAGRTYEQYF.

This clone was seen once. In the same sample, other DNA sequences code for this CDR3. The rearrangement joins TRBV2 to TRBJ2-7, with D possibly matching TRBD2 (6 bases). The germline CDR1 and CDR2 sequences are SNHLY and FYNNEI. The CDR3 has 14 residues. V was clipped by 4 bases and J by 0 bases, with 10 bases between them. The CDR3 region has the DNA TGTGCCAGCAGTGCCGGGGGATTCTCCTACGAGCAGTACTTC. This codes for CASSAGGFSYEQYF.

The chain combines TRBV4-2 with TRBJ2-3; 11 bases map to TRBD2. The CDR3 extends over 18 amino acids. Germline V gene lookup returns CDR1 LGHNA and CDR2 YNFKEQ. V lost 1 base and J lost 0; bases outside the gene matches: 6. The CDR3, as DNA: TGTGCCAGCAGCCAAGTTCTAGCGGGGGGCGATAGCACAGATACGCAGTATTTT. Residues: CASSQVLAGGDSTDTQYF.

The rearrangement links TRBV6-6 to TRBJ2-7, with 9 positions matching TRBD1. There are 16 residues in the CDR3. Germline CDR1 reads MNHNY; CDR2 reads SVGAGI (reference sequence). With 6 bases clipped from V and 9 bases from J, the junction kept 18 bases outside the gene matches. DNA for the CDR3: TGTGCCAGCAGGCGGATAACGACAGGGGGAAACGCGCGGCAGTACTTC. Translated, it gives CASRRITTGGNARQYF.

This clone appeared a single time. The chain joins TRBV5-1 to TRBJ2-3, with TRBD2 matching 16 bases. This CDR3 region has 17 residues. The V gene end was trimmed by 4 bases and the J gene end by 5 bases; junction bases not matched to a gene: 7. The V gene's germline CDR1 is SGHRS and CDR2 YFSETQ. This CDR3 reads CASSAGTSGGAIDTQYF. The CDR3 DNA follows: TGCGCCAGCAGCGCCGGGACTAGCGGGGGGGCCATAGATACGCAGTATTTT.

The chain has TRBV4-2 and TRBJ2-3, with 10 bases matching TRBD2. This CDR3 is 16 amino acids long. Looked up from germline, CDR1 is LGHNA and CDR2 is YNFKEQ. V was pared by 0 bases and J by 4 bases, with 4 bases of the junction left unmatched. The CDR3, as DNA: TGTGCCAGCAGCCAAGAGCAAGCGGGGGGGGCAGATACGCAGTATTTT. It encodes CASSQEQAGGADTQYF.

V and J are TRBV19 and TRBJ1-2; 7 nucleotides agree with TRBD1. This CDR3 spans 13 amino acids. Germline trimming cut 9 bases from V and 0 bases from J; bases unmatched to any gene: 4. Germline CDR1 reads LNHDA; CDR2 reads SQIVND (reference sequence). For the CDR3, the DNA is TGTGCCAGCCGGGACAGCGCTAACTATGGCTACACCTTC. It codes for CASRDSANYGYTF.

This clone was recorded once. The rearrangement joins TRBV2 to TRBJ2-7, with a tentative D call TRBD1 (6 bases). CDR1 and CDR2 (germline): SNHLY, FYNNEI. The CDR3 runs 13 residues. V was clipped by 2 bases and J by 5 bases, with 10 bases between them. The CDR3 reads CASSEQGIHEQYF. The CDR3 DNA is TGTGCCAGCAGTGAACAGGGGATCCACGAGCAGTACTTC.

This chain uses TRBV11-2 with TRBJ1-5, with 9 bases that match TRBD1. The trim removed 1 base at V and 8 bases at J, leaving 3 bases unmatched. Germline V gene sequence: CDR1 SGHAT, CDR2 FQNNGV. This CDR3 comprises 14 residues. CDR3 in DNA: TGTGCCAGCAGCTTAGGGGGGACAGGGAAGCCCCAGCATTTT. This codes for CASSLGGTGKPQHF.

This rearrangement joins TRBV3-1 (or the pseudogene TRBV3-2) to TRBJ1-4, with 9 bases fitting TRBD1. The CDR3 spans 16 residues. CDR1 LGHDT and CDR2 YNNKEL come from the germline V gene (reference sequence). V was clipped by 4 bases and J by 7 bases; unmatched bases: 10. DNA of the CDR3: TGTGCCAGCAGCCCCTTAACAGGGGGCGTGGGTGAAAAACTGTTTTTT. This translates into CASSPLTGGVGEKLFF.

The chain couples TRBV28 to TRBJ1-2; TRBD1 matches 10 bases. The J segment lost 4 bases and the V segment lost 6 bases, leaving 5 bases of the junction unmatched. Looked up from germline, CDR1 is MDHEN and CDR2 is SYDVKM. The CDR3 covers 14 residues. The CDR3 protein is CASRERTGGYGYTF. The CDR3 coding sequence is TGTGCCAGCAGGGAGAGGACAGGGGGCTATGGCTACACCTTC.

The J gene is TRBJ1-3, the V gene TRBV5-5; perhaps TRBD1 as D (6 bases). Germline CDR1 SGHKS, CDR2 YYEKEE (reference sequence). Trimming cost V 5 bases and J 0 bases, with 15 bases left between them. The CDR3 spans 16 residues. The CDR3 loop reads CASRQTGLSSGNTIYF. For the CDR3, the DNA is TGTGCCAGCAGGCAGACAGGTTTGAGCTCTGGAAACACCATATATTTT.

The genes are TRBV30 and TRBJ2-2, with a weak D call TRBD1 (5 bases). Looked up from germline, CDR1 is GTSNPN and CDR2 is SVGIG (reference sequence). The length of the CDR3 is 14 residues. Between the trimmed V and J ends, which lost 2 bases and 3 bases, there was a span of 10 bases. The CDR3 region is CAWSRGRDTGELFF. CDR3 in DNA: TGTGCCTGGAGTAGGGGCAGAGACACCGGGGAGCTGTTTTTT.

The gene calls are TRBV7-2 and TRBJ1-2; the D is unclear. CDR1 and CDR2 from the germline V gene are SGHTA and FQGNSA. Trimming stripped 2 bases from V and 2 bases from J, with 9 bases between. The CDR3 has 14 residues. DNA for the CDR3: TGTGCCAGCAGCTTAACCGAGACAAACTATGGCTACACCTTC. As protein: CASSLTETNYGYTF.

The chain joins TRBV19 to TRBJ1-6, with D perhaps matching TRBD1 (5 bases). The CDR3 runs to 13 residues. The V end lost 5 bases, the J end lost 9 bases, and 11 bases lay between the germline ends. Per the germline V gene, CDR1 is LNHDA and CDR2 is SQIVND (reference sequence). The DNA of the CDR3 is TGTGCCAGTAGTCTCAGACAGTTTTCACCCCTCCACTTT. Translated: CASSLRQFSPLHF. Drawing the rest from reference TRBV19 and TRBJ1-6, the complete variable domain is DGGITQSPKYLFRKEGQNVTLSCEQNLNHDAMYWYRQDPGQGLRLIYYSQIVNDFQKGDIAEGYSVSREKKESFPLTVTSAQKNPTAFYLCASSLRQFSPLHFGNGTRLTVT.